Listed below are T cell receptor beta chains from one sample, sequenced in a study of T cell responses to AZD1222 COVID-19 vaccine. Sequenced by immunoSEQ multiplex PCR; TCRdb stores in-frame clones only, minus some. The table records roughly 150,000 clones, approximately 92% of them present only once. Sequenced here: peripheral blood, sampled on day 0 of AZD1222 vaccination. Receptor source: an adult in good health. The CDR3 runs from the conserved cysteine through the conserved F or W. The D gene is left open where the match is weak. Size is omitted from some rows. Given values are once, few, many or a class for expanded clones.

j_call,v_call,d_call,clone_size,cdr3_aa,cdr3_nt
TRBJ2-2,TRBV18,-,-,CASSPRAQTGELFF,TGTGCCAGCTCACCCCGGGCCCAGACCGGGGAGCTGTTTTTT
TRBJ1-6,TRBV11-3,TRBD1,once,CASSLRRTGGGSPLHF,TGTGCCAGCAGCCTCCGTAGGACAGGGGGGGGATCACCCCTCCACTTT
TRBJ1-2,TRBV5-1,-,-,CASSPLGSRYGYTF,TGCGCCAGCAGCCCATTGGGGTCTCGTTATGGCTACACCTTC
TRBJ2-1,TRBV25-1,-,-,CASSASQTGWNEQFF,TGTGCCAGCAGTGCTAGCCAGACGGGGTGGAATGAGCAGTTCTTC
TRBJ2-5,TRBV7-8,-,-,CASSLDPGVETQYF,TGTGCCAGCAGCTTAGACCCGGGGGTAGAGACCCAGTACTTC
TRBJ1-5,TRBV19,-,-,CASSIDLGRNQPQHF,TGTGCCAGTAGTATAGATCTAGGGCGCAATCAGCCCCAGCATTTT
TRBJ2-6,TRBV19,-,few,CASSIVGVSGANVLTF,TGTGCCAGTAGTATAGTCGGGGTGTCCGGGGCCAACGTCCTGACTTTC
TRBJ2-7,TRBV3-1/TRBV3-2,-,-,CASSQMTRFYEQYF,TGTGCCAGCAGCCAAATGACTAGATTCTACGAGCAGTACTTC
TRBJ1-1,TRBV27,TRBD1,-,CASSFTGDNTEAFF,TGTGCCAGCAGTTTTACAGGGGATAACACTGAAGCTTTCTTT
TRBJ1-1,TRBV9,-,-,CASSLRQNTEAFF,TGTGCCAGCAGCCTGAGACAGAACACTGAAGCTTTCTTT
TRBJ2-7,TRBV10-2,TRBD2,-,CASSSGGASYEQYF,TGCGCCAGCAGTAGCGGGGGGGCATCCTACGAGCAGTACTTC
TRBJ2-3,TRBV6-5,-,-,CASSYSVASTDTQYF,TGTGCCAGCAGTTATAGCGTCGCTAGCACAGATACGCAGTATTTT
TRBJ2-2,TRBV19,-,-,CASSTLGRELNTGELFF,TGTGCCAGTAGTACTTTGGGCAGGGAGTTAAACACCGGGGAGCTGTTTTTT
TRBJ1-6,TRBV6-5,-,-,CASSYLRTKHNSPLHF,TGTGCCAGCAGTTATCTCCGGACAAAGCATAATTCACCCCTCCACTTT
TRBJ1-1,TRBV5-6,TRBD1,once,CASSGTGGGKAEAFF,TGTGCCAGCAGCGGGACAGGGGGTGGTAAGGCTGAAGCTTTCTTT
TRBJ2-5,TRBV27,-,-,CASSFRGQETQYF,TGTGCCAGCAGTTTCCGGGGGCAAGAGACCCAGTACTTC
TRBJ2-7,TRBV5-4,-,-,CASSADRYTYEQYF,TGTGCCAGCAGCGCTGACCGTTACACCTACGAGCAGTACTTC
TRBJ1-1,TRBV6-6,-,-,CASSYSLGSGTEAFF,TGTGCCAGCAGTTACTCGTTAGGGAGTGGGACTGAAGCTTTCTTT